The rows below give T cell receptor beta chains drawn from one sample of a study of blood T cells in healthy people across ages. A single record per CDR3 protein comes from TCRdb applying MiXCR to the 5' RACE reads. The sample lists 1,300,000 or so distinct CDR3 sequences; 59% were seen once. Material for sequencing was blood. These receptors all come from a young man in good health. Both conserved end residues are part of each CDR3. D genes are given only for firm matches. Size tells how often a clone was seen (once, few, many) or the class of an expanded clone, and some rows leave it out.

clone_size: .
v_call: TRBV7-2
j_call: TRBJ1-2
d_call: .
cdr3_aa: CAIKWGGGGYTF
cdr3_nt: TGTGCCATCAAATGGGGAGGAGGCGGCTACACCTTC

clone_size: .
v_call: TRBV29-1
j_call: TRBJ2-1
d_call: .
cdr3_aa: CSASTVAEYSEQFF
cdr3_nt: TGCAGCGCCAGCACGGTAGCGGAGTACAGTGAACAGTTCTTC

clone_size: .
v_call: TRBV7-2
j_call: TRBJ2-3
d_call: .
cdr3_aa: CASSLGGDRFSTDTQYF
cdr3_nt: TGTGCCAGCAGCTTAGGGGGGGACAGATTTAGCACAGATACGCAGTATTTT

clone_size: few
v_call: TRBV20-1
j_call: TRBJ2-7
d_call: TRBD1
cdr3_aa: CRARSGQSSYEQYF
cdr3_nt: TGCAGAGCTAGGTCGGGACAGTCCTCCTACGAGCAGTACTTC

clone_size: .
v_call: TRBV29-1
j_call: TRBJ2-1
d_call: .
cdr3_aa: CSVDTGEGGYNEQFF
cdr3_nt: TGCAGCGTTGATACAGGGGAGGGGGGCTACAATGAGCAGTTCTTC

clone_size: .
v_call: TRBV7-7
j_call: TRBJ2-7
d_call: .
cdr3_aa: CASSLAEEYEQYF
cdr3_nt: TGTGCTAGCAGCTTAGCCGAGGAATACGAGCAGTACTTC

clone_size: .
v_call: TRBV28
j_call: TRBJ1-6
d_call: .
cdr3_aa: CASRTRGSYSPLHF
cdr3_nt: TGTGCCAGCAGGACGAGGGGGTCTTATTCACCCCTCCACTTT

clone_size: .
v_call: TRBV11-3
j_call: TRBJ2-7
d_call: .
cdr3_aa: CASSQSYGSAGEQYF
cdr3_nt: TGTGCCAGCAGCCAGTCGTACGGATCCGCGGGCGAGCAGTACTTC

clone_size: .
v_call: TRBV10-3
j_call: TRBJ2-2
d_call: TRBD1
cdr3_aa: CAISRGQGATNTGELFF
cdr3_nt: TGTGCCATCAGTCGCGGACAGGGGGCAACAAACACCGGGGAGCTGTTTTTT

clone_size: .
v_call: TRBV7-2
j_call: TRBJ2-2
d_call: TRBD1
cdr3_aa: CASSPPGTVGTGELFF
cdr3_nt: TGTGCCAGCAGCCCTCCCGGGACAGTAGGTACCGGGGAGCTGTTTTTT

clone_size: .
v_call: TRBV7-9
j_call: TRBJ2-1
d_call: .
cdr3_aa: CASSLSGWRPNEQFF
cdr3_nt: TGTGCCAGCAGCTTGAGCGGGTGGCGGCCTAATGAGCAGTTCTTC

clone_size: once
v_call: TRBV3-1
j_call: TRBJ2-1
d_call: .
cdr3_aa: CASSYIFRDNEQFF
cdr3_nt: TGTGCCAGCAGCTACATATTTAGGGACAATGAGCAGTTCTTC

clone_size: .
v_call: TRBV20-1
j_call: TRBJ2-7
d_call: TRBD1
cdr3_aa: CSANNRGRHEQYF
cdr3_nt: TGCAGTGCAAATAACAGGGGGCGTCACGAGCAGTACTTC

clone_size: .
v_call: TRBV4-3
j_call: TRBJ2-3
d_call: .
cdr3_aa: CASSPNLAREWTDTQYF
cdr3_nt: TGCGCCAGCAGCCCCAATTTGGCGCGGGAATGGACGGATACGCAGTATTTT

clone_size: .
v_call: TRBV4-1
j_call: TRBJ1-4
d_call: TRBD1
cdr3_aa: CASSRNGRTGDEKLFF
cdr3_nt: TGCGCCAGCAGCCGCAACGGCAGGACAGGTGATGAAAAACTGTTTTTT

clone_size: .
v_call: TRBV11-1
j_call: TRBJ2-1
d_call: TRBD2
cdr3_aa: CASSSVTSVIRNEQFF
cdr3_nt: TGTGCCAGCAGCTCGGTGACTAGCGTGATTAGGAATGAGCAGTTCTTC

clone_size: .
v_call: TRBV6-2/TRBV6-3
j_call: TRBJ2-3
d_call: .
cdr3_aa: CASSYSKGSPSTDTQYF
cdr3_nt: TGTGCCAGCAGTTACTCGAAAGGGAGTCCTAGCACAGATACGCAGTATTTT

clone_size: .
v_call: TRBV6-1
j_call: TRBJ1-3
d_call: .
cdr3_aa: CASSGGTTTGNTIYF
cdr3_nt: TGTGCCAGCAGTGGGGGGACAACAACGGGAAACACCATATATTTT

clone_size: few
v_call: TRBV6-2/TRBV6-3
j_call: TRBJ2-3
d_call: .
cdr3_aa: CASGWDTQYF
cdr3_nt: TGTGCCAGCGGATGGGATACGCAGTATTTT

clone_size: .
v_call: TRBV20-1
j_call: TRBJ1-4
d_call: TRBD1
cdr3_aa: CSTGQGGEEKLFF
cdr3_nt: TGCAGTACTGGACAGGGAGGGGAAGAAAAACTGTTTTTT

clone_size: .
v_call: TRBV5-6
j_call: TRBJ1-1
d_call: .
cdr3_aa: CASSFMVRTVNTEAFF
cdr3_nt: TGTGCCAGCAGCTTTATGGTCCGGACAGTGAACACTGAAGCTTTCTTT

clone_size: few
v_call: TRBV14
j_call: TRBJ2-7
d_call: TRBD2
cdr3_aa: CASSLGQGGWEQYF
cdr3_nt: TGTGCCAGCAGCCTCGGGCAGGGAGGGTGGGAGCAGTACTTC

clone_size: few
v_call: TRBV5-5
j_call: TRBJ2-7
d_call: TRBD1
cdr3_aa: CASSLRDSFYEQYF
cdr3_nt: TGTGCCAGCAGCTTACGGGACAGCTTCTACGAGCAGTACTTC

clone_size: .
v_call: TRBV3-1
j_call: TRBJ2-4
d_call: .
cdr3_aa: CASSQQGGAIEEQYF
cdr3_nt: TGTGCCAGCAGCCAGCAGGGGGGGGCGATAGAAGAGCAGTACTTC

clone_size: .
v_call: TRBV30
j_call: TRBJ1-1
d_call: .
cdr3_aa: CAWKAGHTEAFF
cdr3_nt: TGTGCCTGGAAGGCAGGGCACACTGAAGCTTTCTTT

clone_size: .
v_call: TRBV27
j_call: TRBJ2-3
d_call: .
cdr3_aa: CASSTYGQNTDTQYF
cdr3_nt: TGTGCCAGCAGTACCTACGGACAGAACACAGATACGCAGTATTTT

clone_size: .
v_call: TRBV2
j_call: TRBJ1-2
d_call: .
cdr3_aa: CASSRTKRLYGYTF
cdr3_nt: TGTGCCAGCAGTCGGACAAAAAGACTCTATGGCTACACCTTC

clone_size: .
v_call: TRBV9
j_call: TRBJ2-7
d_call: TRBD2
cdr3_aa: CATRLGLAGVLGEQYF
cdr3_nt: TGTGCCACCAGACTGGGACTAGCGGGAGTGCTCGGCGAGCAGTACTTC

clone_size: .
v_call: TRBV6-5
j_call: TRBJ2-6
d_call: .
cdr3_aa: CASSRGVSGANVLTF
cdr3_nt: TGTGCCAGCAGCCGAGGGGTCTCTGGGGCCAACGTCCTGACTTTC

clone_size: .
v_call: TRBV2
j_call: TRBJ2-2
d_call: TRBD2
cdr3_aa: CASSGRGLAVASGELFF
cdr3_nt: TGTGCCAGCAGTGGGAGGGGACTAGCGGTTGCCTCCGGGGAGCTGTTTTTT

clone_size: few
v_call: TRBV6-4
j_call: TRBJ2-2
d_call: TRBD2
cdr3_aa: CASSDSGNAGELFF
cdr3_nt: TGTGCCAGCAGTGACAGCGGGAACGCCGGGGAGCTGTTTTTT

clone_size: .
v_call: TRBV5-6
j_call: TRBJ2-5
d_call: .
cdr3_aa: CASGPKYRVGGETQYF
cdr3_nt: TGTGCCAGCGGACCAAAGTACAGGGTCGGCGGAGAGACCCAGTACTTC

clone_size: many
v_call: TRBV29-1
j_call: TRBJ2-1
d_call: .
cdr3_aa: CSVEGGTYNEQFF
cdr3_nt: TGCAGCGTTGAAGGGGGTACCTACAATGAGCAGTTCTTC

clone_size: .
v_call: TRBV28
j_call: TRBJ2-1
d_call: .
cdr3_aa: CASSRPIQRSSYNEQFF
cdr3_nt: TGTGCCAGCAGTCGCCCCATTCAGAGGAGCTCCTACAATGAGCAGTTCTTC

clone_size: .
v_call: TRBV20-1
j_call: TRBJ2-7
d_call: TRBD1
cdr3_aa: CSPWGQGRYEQYF
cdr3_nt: TGCAGTCCATGGGGACAGGGTCGGTACGAGCAGTACTTC

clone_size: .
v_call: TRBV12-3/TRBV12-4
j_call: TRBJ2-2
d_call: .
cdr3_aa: CASSFAGAKTGELFF
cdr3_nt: TGTGCCAGCAGTTTTGCGGGGGCGAAGACCGGGGAGCTGTTTTTT

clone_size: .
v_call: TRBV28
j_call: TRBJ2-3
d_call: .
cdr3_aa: CASSWGVSDAPTDTQYF
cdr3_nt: TGTGCCAGCAGTTGGGGGGTTAGCGATGCCCCCACAGATACGCAGTATTTT

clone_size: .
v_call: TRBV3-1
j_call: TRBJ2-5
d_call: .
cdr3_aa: CASSQGVAGWAETQYF
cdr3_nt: TGTGCCAGCAGCCAAGGAGTGGCAGGGTGGGCAGAGACCCAGTACTTC

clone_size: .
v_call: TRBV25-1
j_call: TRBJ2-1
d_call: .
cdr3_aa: CASRGGQPLENEQFF
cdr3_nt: TGTGCCAGCAGGGGTGGACAACCACTGGAAAATGAGCAGTTCTTC

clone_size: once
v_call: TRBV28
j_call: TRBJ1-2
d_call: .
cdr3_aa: CASSPWTDMGYGYTF
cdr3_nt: TGTGCCAGCAGTCCCTGGACAGATATGGGCTATGGCTACACCTTC

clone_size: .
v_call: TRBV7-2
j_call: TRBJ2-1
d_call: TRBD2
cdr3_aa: CASSLGGTSGTNEQFF
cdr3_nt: TGTGCCAGCAGCTTAGGTGGGACTAGCGGGACCAATGAGCAGTTCTTC

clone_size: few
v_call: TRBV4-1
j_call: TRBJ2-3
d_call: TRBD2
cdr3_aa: CASSHPRLATLESDTQYF
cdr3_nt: TGCGCCAGCAGCCACCCAAGACTAGCGACCTTGGAGTCAGATACGCAGTATTTT

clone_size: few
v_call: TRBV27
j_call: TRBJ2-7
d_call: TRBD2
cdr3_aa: CASSPLTSGVAYEQYF
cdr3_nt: TGTGCCAGCAGCCCCCTTACTAGCGGGGTCGCCTACGAGCAGTACTTC

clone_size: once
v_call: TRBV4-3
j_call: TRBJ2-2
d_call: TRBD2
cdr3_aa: CASSRNLLAGENGELFF
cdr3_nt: TGCGCCAGCAGCCGCAATCTCCTAGCGGGAGAGAACGGGGAGCTGTTTTTT

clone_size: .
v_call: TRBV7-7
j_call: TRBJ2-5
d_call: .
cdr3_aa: CASSQSVSGEQYF
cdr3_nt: TGTGCTAGCAGTCAAAGCGTTAGCGGTGAGCAGTACTTC

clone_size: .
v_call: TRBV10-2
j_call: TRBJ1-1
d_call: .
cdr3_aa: CAARPGGANTEAFF
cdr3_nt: TGCGCCGCACGTCCCGGGGGCGCGAACACTGAAGCTTTCTTT

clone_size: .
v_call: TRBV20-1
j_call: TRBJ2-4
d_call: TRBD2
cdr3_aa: CSARGTSGKSDTQYF
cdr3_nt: TGCAGTGCTAGAGGGACTAGCGGGAAGTCAGATACGCAGTACTTC

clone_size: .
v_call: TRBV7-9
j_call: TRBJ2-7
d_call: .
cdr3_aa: CASSFSFRDDEQYF
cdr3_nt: TGTGCCAGCAGCTTTTCGTTCAGGGACGACGAGCAGTACTTC

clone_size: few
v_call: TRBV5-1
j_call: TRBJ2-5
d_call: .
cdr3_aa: CASSLHPRQETQYF
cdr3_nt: TGCGCCAGCAGCTTGCATCCCAGGCAAGAGACCCAGTACTTC

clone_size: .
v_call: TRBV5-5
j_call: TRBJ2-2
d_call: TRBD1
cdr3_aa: CASSAETGSTGELFF
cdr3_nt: TGTGCCAGCAGCGCGGAGACAGGGAGCACCGGGGAGCTGTTTTTT

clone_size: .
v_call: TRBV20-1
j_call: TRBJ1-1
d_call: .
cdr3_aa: CSPRTGNTEAFF
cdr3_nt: TGCAGTCCTAGAACAGGGAACACTGAAGCTTTCTTT

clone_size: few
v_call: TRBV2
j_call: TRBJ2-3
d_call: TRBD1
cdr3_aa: CASSLDRMGTDTQYF
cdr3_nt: TGTGCCAGCAGTCTGGACAGGATGGGCACAGATACGCAGTATTTT